These 16 T cell receptor beta chains share one sample of origin, sequenced in a study of response to subunit inactivated influenza vaccine. TCRdb re-analysed the RT-PCR reads in MiXCR, keeping a single row per CDR3 protein. The profile shows hundreds of thousands of distinct CDR3 sequences, about a sixth of them singletons. The sample in question was PBMCs from blood, obtained roughly 12 days after vaccination. These receptors were obtained from a man aged 50-59 years who received an inactivated influenza vaccine.

The CDR3 sequence is CASSLGHGKGQPQHF. The CDR3 region has the DNA TGTGCCAGCAGTTTGGGACATGGAAAAGGTCAGCCCCAGCATTTT. The chain is built from TRBV27 and TRBJ1-5, with a possible D match to TRBD1 (6 bases). CDR3 length: 15 residues. Trimming pared 3 bases from V and 6 bases from J, leaving 15 bases between. CDR1 is MNHEY, CDR2 SMNVEV, per germline (reference sequence).

There are a few counts of this clonotype. The V and J genes are TRBV11-1 and TRBJ2-2; 9 positions match TRBD1. Germline V gene lookup returns CDR1 SGHAT and CDR2 FQDESV (reference sequence). This CDR3 has 18 residues. Trimming at V came to 4 bases and at J to 1 base, leaving 10 bases not matched to a gene. The CDR3 sequence is CASSSIRGQGRNTGELFF. CDR3 nucleotides: TGTGCCAGCAGCTCCATTCGAGGACAGGGGCGGAACACCGGGGAGCTGTTTTTT.

This clonotype has a handful of counts. The chain links TRBV18 to TRBJ2-1; 9 nucleotides align to TRBD2. CDR1 and CDR2 from the germline V gene are KGHSH and LQKENI. The junction had 6 bases not matched to a gene; V was cut back by 3 bases and J by 6 bases. This CDR3 spans 15 amino acids. The CDR3 region has the DNA TGTGCCAGCTCACCTAGCGGGAGTTGGGTCAATGAGCAGTTCTTC. Its translation is CASSPSGSWVNEQFF.

The chain carries TRBV4-1 and TRBJ2-1, with 9 bases aligning to TRBD2. CDR3 size: 14 residues. After removal of 5 bases from V and 3 bases from J, the junction contained 2 bases not matched to a gene. Germline CDR1 is MGHRA and CDR2 is YSYEKL. The CDR3 region is CASSGTSLYNEQFF. The CDR3 DNA sequence: TGCGCCAGCAGCGGGACTAGCCTCTACAATGAGCAGTTCTTC.

This rearrangement joins TRBV15 to TRBJ2-7; D unresolved. Germline CDR1 is LNHNV and CDR2 is YYDKDF (reference sequence). Trimming took 4 bases from V and 1 from J, leaving 14 bases between them. This CDR3 comprises 15 residues. CDR3 amino acids: CATSIPDAVSYEQYF. In DNA, the CDR3 is TGTGCCACCAGCATCCCCGATGCTGTATCCTACGAGCAGTACTTC.

To note about this clonotype: A read error may produce the germline difference seen at one junction end. The V gene is TRBV10-2, the J gene TRBJ2-3; TRBD2 matches 10 bases. The CDR3 is 17 amino acids. Germline CDR1 reads WSHSY; CDR2 reads SAAADI. The CDR3 DNA reads TGCGCCAGCAGTCCGGGACTAGCGTTAAGGATCACAGATACGCAGAATTTT. It is translated as CASSPGLALRITDTQNF.

V usage is TRBV15 and J usage is TRBJ1-5; D is unresolved. The CDR3 runs 15 residues. Trimming removed 1 base from V and 3 bases from J, with 10 bases in between. Germline loops: CDR1 LNHNV, CDR2 YYDKDF (reference sequence). In DNA, the CDR3 is TGTGCCACCAGCAGAGGCCTTGCGGCCAATCAGCCCCAGCATTTT. It is translated as CATSRGLAANQPQHF.

This clonotype came up a few times. The chain carries TRBV12-3 or TRBV12-4 and TRBJ2-3; 11 bases match TRBD2. The CDR3 consists of 23 residues. Trimming took 4 bases from V and 4 from J; bases not matched to a gene: 28. The CDR3 spells CASSSVRTGDRLAGNTGADTQYF. The CDR3, as DNA: TGTGCCAGCAGTTCAGTCCGGACAGGGGATAGACTAGCGGGAAATACCGGCGCAGATACGCAGTATTTT.

Ten or more counts support this clonotype. The chain uses TRBV11-2 and TRBJ1-5; maybe TRBD1 (6 bases). V was cut by 3 bases and J by 0 bases, with 9 bases left in between. The CDR3 has 15 residues. Per germline, CDR1 SGHAT and CDR2 FQNNGV. CDR3 nucleotide sequence: TGTGCCAGCAGCTTGGGGACACGTAGCAATCAGCCCCAGCATTTT. Residues: CASSLGTRSNQPQHF.

There are many counts of this clonotype. The V call is TRBV3-1, the J call TRBJ2-2; D ambiguous. V was cut by 4 bases and J by 9 bases, with 9 bases left in between. From germline, CDR1 is LGHDT and CDR2 YNNKEL (reference sequence). CDR3 length: 12 residues. The CDR3 nucleotides are TGTGCCAGCAGCCCCCTCGGTCGGGAGCTGTTTTTT. Encoded protein: CASSPLGRELFF.

A few counts support this clonotype. The gene calls are TRBV29-1 and TRBJ2-5; D perhaps matches TRBD1 (8 bases). Germline values: CDR1 SQVTM, CDR2 ANQGSEA. Trimming removed 5 bases from V and 1 base from J, with 14 bases in between. The CDR3 consists of 14 residues. CDR3 sequence: CSVTQGGFQETQYF. CDR3 sequence (DNA): TGCAGCGTTACACAGGGGGGGTTCCAAGAGACCCAGTACTTC.

This chain links TRBV30 with TRBJ2-7; TRBD2 is a possible D gene (6 bases). Per the germline V gene, CDR1 is GTSNPN and CDR2 is SVGIG (reference sequence). V was shortened by 3 bases and J by 3 bases, with 12 bases between the two germline ends. CDR3 length equals 13 residues. The CDR3 here is CAWRAGGIYEQYF. The CDR3 DNA follows: TGTGCCTGGAGGGCCGGGGGAATCTACGAGCAGTACTTC.

This clonotype was counted at least ten times. The chain carries TRBV29-1 and TRBJ1-1; a possible D gene is TRBD1 (6 bases). This CDR3 is 12 amino acids long. CDR1 and CDR2 from the germline V gene are SQVTM and ANQGSEA. V was clipped by 7 bases and J by 0 bases, with 9 bases between them. DNA for the CDR3: TGCAGCGCCGGACAGATGAACACTGAAGCTTTCTTT. Translated, it gives CSAGQMNTEAFF.

This clonotype came up a few times. The gene calls are TRBV6-5 and TRBJ2-7, with 8 bases matching TRBD1. With V trimmed by 4 bases and J by 3 bases, 14 bases remained unmatched. The CDR3 length is 17 residues. CDR1 and CDR2 (germline): MNHEY, SVGAGI. CDR3 sequence: CASSSDRVGKRGYEQYF. CDR3 coding DNA: TGTGCCAGCAGTTCGGACAGGGTCGGAAAGAGGGGCTACGAGCAGTACTTC.

The chain uses TRBV20-1 and TRBJ2-7; 7 nucleotides align to TRBD2. This CDR3 has 15 amino acids. J was trimmed by 5 bases and V by 0 bases; bases with no gene match: 10. CDR1 is DFQATT, CDR2 SNEGSKA, per germline (reference sequence). The CDR3 is CSARDRLAASDEQYF. The CDR3 bases are TGCAGTGCTAGAGATAGGCTAGCGGCCAGTGACGAGCAGTACTTC.

This clonotype occurred a few times. The rearrangement joins TRBV5-1 to TRBJ2-3; D not certain. V shed 4 bases and J shed 0 bases, with 12 bases lying between them. The CDR3 consists of 15 residues. In germline, CDR1 is SGHRS, CDR2 YFSETQ. This CDR3 reads CASSPAVISTDTQYF. The CDR3 bases are TGCGCCAGCAGCCCTGCCGTGATTAGCACAGATACGCAGTATTTT. Combining the CDR3 with reference TRBV5-1 and TRBJ2-3 gives the whole variable domain KAGVTQTPRYLIKTRGQQVTLSCSPISGHRSVSWYQQTPGQGLQFLFEYFSETQRNKGNFPGRFSGRQFSNSRSEMNVSTLELGDSALYLCASSPAVISTDTQYFGPGTRLTVL.